One sample yielded the 4 T cell receptor beta chains listed below, sequenced in a study of early T cells in non-severe SARS-CoV-2 infection. TCRdb ran MiXCR on the 5' RACE reads and lists one entry per CDR3 protein. The sample yields approximately 44,000 distinct CDR3 sequences, 9.5% to 15% seen once. The source material was whole blood. These receptors were taken from an adult who was a healthcare worker with PCR-confirmed SARS-CoV-2 infection or an uninfected control (not recorded which).

This clonotype was observed at least ten times. The chain is built from TRBV10-1 and TRBJ2-2; D remains ambiguous. The CDR3 is 18 residues long. The germline V gene has CDR1 WNHNN and CDR2 SYGVQD (reference sequence). Trimming stripped 6 bases from V and 4 bases from J, with 24 bases between. The CDR3 loop is CASRPGRWARSSTGELFF. CDR3 bases: TGCGCCAGCAGACCAGGAAGGTGGGCCCGGAGTAGCACCGGGGAGCTGTTTTTT.

V usage is TRBV15 and J usage is TRBJ1-6; tentatively, D is TRBD1 (5 bases). Germline V gene data show CDR1 as LNHNV and CDR2 as YYDKDF (reference sequence). Trimming removed 0 bases at V and 11 bases at J, with 14 bases between. The CDR3 spans 15 residues. The CDR3 region is CATSRDSIRAAPLHF. The CDR3, as DNA: TGTGCCACCAGCAGAGATTCGATCAGGGCCGCACCCCTCCACTTT.

This clonotype was seen many times. This rearrangement joins TRBV5-6 to TRBJ1-6; 8 bases agree with TRBD1. CDR3 length: 14 residues. CDR1 and CDR2 (germline): SGHDT, YYEEEE. The trim removed 4 bases at V and 8 bases at J, leaving 5 bases unmatched. CDR3: CASSRGTGYSPLHF. CDR3 nucleotides: TGTGCCAGCAGCCGCGGGACAGGATATTCACCCCTCCACTTT. The complete variable domain, with remaining parts taken from reference TRBV5-6 and TRBJ1-6, reads DAGVTQSPTHLIKTRGQQVTLRCSPKSGHDTVSWYQQALGQGPQFIFQYYEEEERQRGNFPDRFSGHQFPNYSSELNVNALLLGDSALYLCASSRGTGYSPLHFGNGTRLTVT.

The chain carries TRBV14 and TRBJ2-3; the match to TRBD2 covers 9 bases. CDR3 size: 14 residues. Trimming removed 3 bases from V and 4 bases from J; junction bases left unmatched: 2. Germline loops: CDR1 SGHDN, CDR2 FVKESK. This chain's CDR3 is CASSHSGRSDTQYF. CDR3 sequence (DNA): TGTGCCAGCAGCCACAGCGGGAGGTCAGATACGCAGTATTTT.